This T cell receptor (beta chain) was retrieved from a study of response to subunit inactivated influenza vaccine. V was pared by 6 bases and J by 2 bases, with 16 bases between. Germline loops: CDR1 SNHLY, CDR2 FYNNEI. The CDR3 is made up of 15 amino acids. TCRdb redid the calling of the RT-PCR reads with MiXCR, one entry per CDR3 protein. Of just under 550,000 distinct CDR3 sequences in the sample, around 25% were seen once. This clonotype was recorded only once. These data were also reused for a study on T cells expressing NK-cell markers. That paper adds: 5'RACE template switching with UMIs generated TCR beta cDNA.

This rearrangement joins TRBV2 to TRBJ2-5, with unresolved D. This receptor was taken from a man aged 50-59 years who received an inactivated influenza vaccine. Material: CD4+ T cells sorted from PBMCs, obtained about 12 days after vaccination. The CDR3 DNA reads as TGTGCCAGCAGGGTAGAAAGAAGGTCTCAAGAGACCCAGTACTTC. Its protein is CASRVERRSQETQYF.